These 4 T cell receptor beta chains originate from one sample sequenced in a study of blood T cell repertoires in COVID-19. Profiling relied on immunoSEQ multiplex PCR, and the TCRdb table lists in-frame clones only, not all of them. This table has 130,000 or so clones, just under 85% appearing once. The sample was PBMCs or T cells enriched from blood (not recorded which). The receptors shown here come from a man aged 50 or older who had recovered from COVID-19.

The chain links TRBV10-2 to TRBJ2-3, with 8 positions matching TRBD2. This CDR3 has 16 amino acids. Trimming at V came to 4 bases and at J to 5 bases, leaving 11 bases not matched to a gene. Germline V CDR1 and CDR2: WSHSY, SAAADI. As DNA, the CDR3 is TGCGCCAGCAGTGTAATGGGTCGGGGGGGCGTAGATACGCAGTATTTT. Its protein product is CASSVMGRGGVDTQYF.

This chain connects TRBV5-1 to TRBJ2-3; 11 bases agree with TRBD2. Germline V gene data show CDR1 as SGHRS and CDR2 as YFSETQ. CDR3 length: 16 residues. The V segment lost 4 bases and the J segment 1 base; nucleotides outside the gene matches: 5. The CDR3 here is CASSAVAGGGTDTQYF. In nucleotides, the CDR3 is TGCGCCAGCAGCGCTGTAGCGGGGGGGGGCACAGATACGCAGTATTTT.

V usage is TRBV7-9 and J usage is TRBJ2-1, with 7 positions matching TRBD2. The J segment lost 8 bases and the V segment lost 11 bases, leaving 9 bases of the junction unmatched. This CDR3 comprises 12 residues. The germline V gene encodes CDR1 SEHNR and CDR2 FQNEAQ (reference sequence). The CDR3 nucleotides are TGTGCCTCAGGCGGGGGTTCGGATGAGCAGTTCTTC. Protein product: CASGGGSDEQFF.

The chain combines TRBV6-2 or TRBV6-3 with TRBJ1-1; perhaps TRBD1 as D (6 bases). This CDR3 comprises 14 residues. V lost 5 bases and J 5 bases, leaving 15 bases between the germline ends. Germline loops: CDR1 MNHEY, CDR2 SVGEGT. Here the CDR3 DNA reads TGTGCCAGCAGTAATCAGGGGTTTGGGACTGAAGCTTTCTTT. Encoded protein: CASSNQGFGTEAFF.